These 14 T cell receptor beta chains were sequenced from one sample in a study of CD8+CD57+ T cells in acquired aplastic anemia. Genomic DNA was employed as the template in profiling TCR beta VDJ and CDR3. MiXCR, run by TCRdb on the reads, gives a single entry per CDR3 protein. Of 250,000 to 350,000 distinct CDR3 sequences detected, roughly 50% appear once; the ten largest clones hold around 7.6%. What was sequenced was sorted CD4+, CD8+, or CD8+CD57+ T cells (not recorded which) from PBMCs. Receptors originate from a human donor with severe aplastic anemia or a healthy control (not recorded which).

In its sample, this clonotype was seen many times. The chain combines TRBV12-5 with TRBJ1-6, with TRBD1 as a possible D gene (6 bases). Trimming cost V 2 bases and J 19 bases, with 30 bases left between them. CDR1 is LGHNT and CDR2 is FRNRAP in the germline V gene. This CDR3 contains 17 residues. As DNA, the CDR3 is TGTGCTAGTGGTTTGAGGGACAACACAGGGATGAATTCACCTATACACTTT. This gives the protein CASGLRDNTGMNSPIHF. The full variable domain, in which reference TRBV12-5 and TRBJ1-6 provide the parts outside the CDR3, is DARVTQTPRHKVTEMGQEVTMRCQPILGHNTVFWYRQTMMQGLELLAYFRNRAPLDDSGMPKDRFSAEMPDATLATLKIQPSEPRDSAVYFCASGLRDNTGMNSPIHFGNGTRLTVT.

The V call is TRBV24-1, the J call TRBJ2-5; TRBD2 matches 13 bases. This CDR3 is built from 18 residues. Per germline, CDR1 KGHDR and CDR2 SFDVKD. V dropped 10 bases and J dropped 4; count of bases not matched to a gene: 17. CDR3 in DNA: TGTGCCACTCAAATTCGACTAGCGGGAGGACCTCTGGTAGAGACCCAGTACTTC. Translation gives CATQIRLAGGPLVETQYF.

This sequence joins TRBV7-9 and TRBJ2-2, with 8 nucleotides matching TRBD2. V gave up 0 bases and J gave up 1 base; unmatched junction bases: 7. Germline values: CDR1 SEHNR, CDR2 FQNEAQ (reference sequence). The CDR3 has 18 residues. The chain's CDR3 is CASSLADTSGRNTGELFF. The CDR3 bases are TGTGCCAGCAGCTTAGCAGATACTAGCGGAAGGAACACCGGGGAGCTGTTTTTT.

V gene TRBV20-1 combines with J gene TRBJ1-1, with D maybe TRBD1 (6 bases). V lost 3 bases and J 4 bases, leaving 15 bases between the germline ends. CDR3 length: 14 amino acids. Germline V gives CDR1 DFQATT, CDR2 SNEGSKA (reference sequence). CDR3 sequence: CSASFEGDITEAFF. The CDR3 nucleotides read TGCAGTGCTAGCTTTGAAGGGGACATCACTGAAGCTTTCTTT.

This clonotype has ten or more counts. This chain uses TRBV2 with TRBJ1-4; D is unresolved. This CDR3 has 15 residues. Germline V lookup: CDR1 SNHLY, CDR2 FYNNEI. V was cut by 2 bases and J by 8 bases, with 15 bases left in between. Here the CDR3 reads CASSEWPAADEKLFF. The CDR3 bases are TGTGCCAGCAGTGAATGGCCCGCGGCGGACGAAAAACTGTTTTTT.

This clonotype has at least ten counts. The gene calls are TRBV7-8 and TRBJ1-4; 9 nucleotides line up with TRBD1. Germline V gene lookup returns CDR1 SGHVS and CDR2 FQNEAQ. CDR3 length: 18 residues. With 7 bases clipped from V and 4 bases from J, the junction kept 16 bases outside the gene matches. Here the CDR3 reads CASTPDRGMIGGNEKLFF. The CDR3 DNA reads TGTGCCAGCACCCCTGACAGGGGGATGATCGGGGGTAATGAAAAACTGTTTTTT.

This clonotype has at least ten counts. The genes are TRBV5-1 and TRBJ2-3; TRBD1 matches at 8 bases. The J segment lost 6 bases and the V segment lost 0 bases, leaving 0 bases of the junction unmatched. The CDR3 is 13 amino acids. Germline V lookup: CDR1 SGHRS, CDR2 YFSETQ. The CDR3 loop reads CASSLGQGDTQYF. CDR3 coding DNA: TGCGCCAGCAGCTTGGGACAGGGGGATACGCAGTATTTT.

The V call is TRBV10-2, the J call TRBJ1-1, with unresolved D. The V and J ends lost 4 bases and 1 base respectively, with 10 bases between them. This CDR3 has 14 residues. Germline V gives CDR1 WSHSY, CDR2 SAAADI. CDR3 in amino acids: CASSGLQPNTEAFF. CDR3 nucleotides: TGCGCCAGCAGTGGTTTACAACCGAACACTGAAGCTTTCTTT.

This clonotype was detected many times. A junction boundary mismatches the germline segment, possibly from a read error. The chain uses TRBV6-2 or TRBV6-3 and TRBJ2-1; 12 nucleotides line up with TRBD2. CDR3 size: 15 residues. Germline V CDR1 and CDR2: MNHEY, SVGEGT. The CDR3 DNA is TGTGCCAGCAGTCCGGCTAGCGGGGGGGCCTCCCGTTCGGTCTTC. Protein sequence: CASSPASGGASRSVF.

This clonotype was detected once. The rearrangement links TRBV20-1 to TRBJ2-7; D possibly corresponds to TRBD1 (6 bases). The CDR3 consists of 11 residues. The germline V gene encodes CDR1 DFQATT and CDR2 SNEGSKA (reference sequence). CDR3 sequence: CGAKQGSEQYF. DNA for the CDR3: TGCGGCGCAAAACAGGGCTCCGAGCAGTACTTC.

The V call is TRBV4-2, the J call TRBJ1-5; D gene unclear. This CDR3 comprises 12 residues. From germline, CDR1 is LGHNA and CDR2 YNFKEQ. V was clipped by 9 bases and J by 5 bases, with 11 bases between them. CDR3 sequence: CASSIWDQPQHF. The CDR3 bases are TGTGCCAGTAGTATTTGGGATCAGCCCCAGCATTTT.

The chain couples TRBV3-1 to TRBJ2-3, with D perhaps given as TRBD1 or TRBD2 (5 bases each). There are 15 residues in the CDR3. Trimming pared 0 bases from V and 7 bases from J, leaving 14 bases between. CDR1 LGHDT and CDR2 YNNKEL come from the germline V gene (reference sequence). CDR3 protein: CASSQDSGTPYTQYF. CDR3 sequence (DNA): TGTGCCAGCAGCCAAGATTCCGGGACGCCTTATACGCAGTATTTT.

This rearrangement joins TRBV5-5 to TRBJ2-7; D is unclear. This CDR3 region has 14 residues. The V end was cut by 3 bases, the J end by 2 bases, with 12 bases between. Germline CDR1 SGHKS, CDR2 YYEKEE (reference sequence). The CDR3 is CASSSWLSPYEQYF. The CDR3 DNA is TGTGCCAGCAGCTCCTGGCTCAGCCCCTACGAGCAGTACTTC.

This clonotype came up many times. The CDR3 protein is CASTQRFGGEKLFF. DNA for the CDR3: TGTGCCAGCACCCAACGGTTTGGGGGTGAAAAACTGTTTTTT. The chain carries TRBV6-2 or TRBV6-3 and TRBJ1-4; D possibly corresponds to TRBD1 (5 bases). CDR3 length: 14 residues. V shed 7 bases and J shed 7 bases, with 16 bases lying between them. The germline gives CDR1 MNHEY, CDR2 SVGEGT.